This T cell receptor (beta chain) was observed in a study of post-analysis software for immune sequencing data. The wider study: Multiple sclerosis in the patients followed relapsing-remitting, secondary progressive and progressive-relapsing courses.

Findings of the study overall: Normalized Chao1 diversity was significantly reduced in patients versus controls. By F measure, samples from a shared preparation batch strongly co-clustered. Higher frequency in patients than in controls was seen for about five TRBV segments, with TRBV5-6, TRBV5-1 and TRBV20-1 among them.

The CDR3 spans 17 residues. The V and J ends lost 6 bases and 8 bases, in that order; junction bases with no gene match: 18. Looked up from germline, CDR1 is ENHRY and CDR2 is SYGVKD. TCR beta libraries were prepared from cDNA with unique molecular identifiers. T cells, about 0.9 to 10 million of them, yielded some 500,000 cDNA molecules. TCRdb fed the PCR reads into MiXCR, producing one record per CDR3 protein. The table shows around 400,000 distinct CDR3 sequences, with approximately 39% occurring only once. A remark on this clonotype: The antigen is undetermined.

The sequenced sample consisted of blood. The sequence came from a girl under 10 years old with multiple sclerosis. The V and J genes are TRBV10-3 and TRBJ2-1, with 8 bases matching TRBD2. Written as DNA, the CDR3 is TGTGCCATCAGCCTTAAAGCGGGGGTAGAGGCCAACGATGAGCAGTTCTTC. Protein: CAISLKAGVEANDEQFF.